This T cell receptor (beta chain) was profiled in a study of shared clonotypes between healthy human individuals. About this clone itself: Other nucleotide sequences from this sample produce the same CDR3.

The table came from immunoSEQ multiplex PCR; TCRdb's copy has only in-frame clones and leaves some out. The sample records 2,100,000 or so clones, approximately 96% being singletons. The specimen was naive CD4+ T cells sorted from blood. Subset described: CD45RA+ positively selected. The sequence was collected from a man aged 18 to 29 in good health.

This CDR3 reads CASSPDPSYEQYF. CDR3 bases: TGTGCCAGCAGCCCGGACCCATCCTACGAGCAGTACTTC. This rearrangement joins TRBV5-4 to TRBJ2-7; D not resolved. Germline lookup yields CDR1 SGHNT and CDR2 YYREEE (reference sequence). The CDR3 has 13 residues. V was clipped by 4 bases and J by 1 base, with 9 bases between them.